Listed below are T cell receptor beta chains from one sample, sequenced in a study of control samples from healthy donors and cancer patients. TCRdb keeps only in-frame clones here, not all; method: immunoSEQ multiplex PCR. The sample lists more than 95,000 clones; roughly 87% were seen once. The sequencing input was blood. Source of these receptors: a man aged 35 to 55 in good health. The CDR3 runs from the conserved cysteine through the conserved F or W. The order of the fields is clone size, J gene, D gene, V gene, CDR3 DNA, CDR3 protein. A D gene is named only where the DNA matches it firmly. The size entry is marked missing in some rows and otherwise reads once, few, many or a size class.

-,TRBJ1-1,TRBD1,TRBV5-8,TGTGCCAGCAGCTTGACAGGGGTCACTGAAGCTTTCTTT,CASSLTGVTEAFF
-,TRBJ1-2,-,TRBV5-1,TGCGCCAGCAGCCCCGACGCTAATGGCTACACCTTC,CASSPDANGYTF
-,TRBJ2-1,-,TRBV12-3/TRBV12-4,TGTGCCAGCAGCCCCAAACACAATGAGCAGTTCTTC,CASSPKHNEQFF
-,TRBJ1-3,-,TRBV15,TGTGCCACCAGCAGAGAGGGGCTGACGGGGGGCTCTGGAAACACCATATATTTT,CATSREGLTGGSGNTIYF
-,TRBJ2-1,-,TRBV15,TGTGCCACCAGCAGAGGCAGTCAAGAGCAGTTCTTC,CATSRGSQEQFF
-,TRBJ2-7,-,TRBV24-1,TGTGCCACCAGTGAAAGCGTCCGAACAGGGGGGGGCCACGAGCAGTACTTC,CATSESVRTGGGHEQYF
-,TRBJ1-2,-,TRBV4-3,TGCGCCAGCAGCCAAGATACTGCGAGGGTCTTCCCTAACTATGGCTACACCTTC,CASSQDTARVFPNYGYTF
-,TRBJ2-7,TRBD2,TRBV11-3,TGTGCCAGCAAGCAATACGGGAGGGGGTCCGTAGATGAGCAGTACTTC,CASKQYGRGSVDEQYF
-,TRBJ1-2,TRBD1,TRBV29-1,TGCAGCGTTGATTTCCAGGGGGCTAGTGACGGCTACACCTTC,CSVDFQGASDGYTF
-,TRBJ1-6,-,TRBV7-9,TGTGCCAGCAGCCCGGGGGAATCCTATAATTCACCCCTCCACTTT,CASSPGESYNSPLHF
-,TRBJ2-2,-,TRBV25-1,TGTGCCAGCAGTGAATTTGTCCTTACCGGGGAGCTGTTTTTT,CASSEFVLTGELFF
-,TRBJ2-5,-,TRBV9,TGTGCCAGCAGCGTAGACTTCGCCGGGGGACAGACCCAGTACTTC,CASSVDFAGGQTQYF
-,TRBJ2-2,-,TRBV7-8,TGTGCCAGCAGCTCCGGGACTGCGAACACCGGGGAGCTGTTTTTT,CASSSGTANTGELFF
-,TRBJ2-1,-,TRBV5-1,TGCGCCAGCAGCTTGGGCGGACAGTTCGGGAATGAGCAGTTCTTC,CASSLGGQFGNEQFF
-,TRBJ2-1,TRBD2,TRBV6-5,TGTGCCAGCAGTTACTCGAGCGGGGGATACAATGAGCAGTTCTTC,CASSYSSGGYNEQFF
-,TRBJ2-7,-,TRBV24-1,TGTGCCACCAGTGACGACAGGGGAGGGGTCTACGAGCAGTACTTC,CATSDDRGGVYEQYF
-,TRBJ1-1,TRBD1,TRBV18,TGTGCCAGCTCACCGGGGGGCAGGGGGGCTGAAGCTTTCTTT,CASSPGGRGAEAFF
once,TRBJ2-3,-,TRBV2,TGTGCCAGCAGACCAGTTTCGGTGGGGGGGGCTTACACAGATACGCAGTATTTT,CASRPVSVGGAYTDTQYF
-,TRBJ2-7,-,TRBV11-3,TGTGCCAGCAGCAGGAGGGGGGGGGCGCAGTACGAGCAGTACTTC,CASSRRGGAQYEQYF
-,TRBJ2-1,TRBD2,TRBV5-1,TGCGCCAGCAGCTTGTCATTATCCGGGACTAGCGGTTCGAATGAGCAGTTCTTC,CASSLSLSGTSGSNEQFF
-,TRBJ2-7,-,TRBV5-6,TGTGCCAGCAGACCCAACAGGGAAAGCCACGAGCAGTACTTC,CASRPNRESHEQYF
-,TRBJ1-2,-,TRBV7-2,TGTGCCAGCAGCCGTCAGGGGCCTAACTATGGCTACACCTTC,CASSRQGPNYGYTF
-,TRBJ2-1,-,TRBV19,TGTGCCAGTAGTATAGTCGGGGGCGGGTCCTACAATGAGCAGTTCTTC,CASSIVGGGSYNEQFF
-,TRBJ1-1,-,TRBV2,TGTGCCAGCAGTGAGAACGCAAGGAACACTGAAGCTTTCTTT,CASSENARNTEAFF
-,TRBJ1-4,-,TRBV5-4,TGTGCCAGCAGCTTGGCCCCTCGGGAAAAACTGTTTTTT,CASSLAPREKLFF
-,TRBJ2-7,TRBD2,TRBV7-2,TGTGCCAGCAGCCCGGGCCGGGGCGGGGGGGCGAAGGAGCAGTACTTC,CASSPGRGGGAKEQYF
-,TRBJ2-3,-,TRBV7-9,TGTGCCAGCAGCGAAGGTGGGGCGGGGGCCCGCACAGATACGCAGTATTTT,CASSEGGAGARTDTQYF
-,TRBJ2-6,-,TRBV18,TGTGCCAGCTCACCTCCTAGCTCTGGGGCCAACGTCCTGACTTTC,CASSPPSSGANVLTF
-,TRBJ2-1,-,TRBV24-1,TGTGCCACCAGTGATTTCGCTTCCCTGAGTCATGAGCAGTTCTTC,CATSDFASLSHEQFF
-,TRBJ1-1,-,TRBV18,TGTGCCAGCTCTGGGACGTTCTCGGGGGGCACTGAAGCTTTCTTT,CASSGTFSGGTEAFF
-,TRBJ1-2,-,TRBV7-9,TGTGCCAGCAGCTTACAGGAAGGGGGTTCCTATGGCTACACCTTC,CASSLQEGGSYGYTF
-,TRBJ2-1,-,TRBV15,TGTGCCACCAGCAGACGTTACAATGAGCAGTTCTTC,CATSRRYNEQFF
-,TRBJ2-7,TRBD1,TRBV7-3,TGTGCCAGCAGCGTAGGGTCCGGGACAGGGTCCCACGAGCAGTACTTC,CASSVGSGTGSHEQYF
once,TRBJ1-3,-,TRBV6-5,TGTGCCAGCAGTCCCGACAGGTTCTCTGGAAACACCATATATTTT,CASSPDRFSGNTIYF
-,TRBJ2-7,TRBD2,TRBV9,TGTGCCAGCAGCGGGACTAGCGGGGGCTACGAGCAGTACTTC,CASSGTSGGYEQYF
once,TRBJ2-2,-,TRBV9,TGTGCCAGCAGCGTAGCGGGTACCGGGGAGCTGTTTTTT,CASSVAGTGELFF
-,TRBJ2-7,TRBD2,TRBV27,TGTGCCAGCAGTTTATTAGGGGCGGGGGGGGCGTCCTACGAGCAGTACTTC,CASSLLGAGGASYEQYF
-,TRBJ1-4,-,TRBV11-3,TGTGCCAGCAGCGGTAATGAAAAACTGTTTTTT,CASSGNEKLFF
-,TRBJ1-5,-,TRBV12-3/TRBV12-4,TGTGCCAGCAGTCCCAGGGATCAGCCCCAGCATTTT,CASSPRDQPQHF
few,TRBJ2-5,-,TRBV20-1,TGCAGTGCTCTAGGGGAGACCCAGTACTTC,CSALGETQYF
-,TRBJ1-2,-,TRBV6-5,TGTGCCAGCAGTTACGGGGGCAGGGGAAATGGTGGCTACACCTTC,CASSYGGRGNGGYTF
few,TRBJ2-1,-,TRBV21-1,TGTGCCAGCAGCAAAGGAACACTCAATGAGCAGTTCTTC,CASSKGTLNEQFF
-,TRBJ2-2,-,TRBV11-3,TGTGCCAGCAGCTTAGGGGCAAATAGCGGGGAGCTGTTTTTT,CASSLGANSGELFF
-,TRBJ1-2,-,TRBV6-6,TGTGCCAGCAATGGGCGAGCTCGGACTAACTATGGCTACACCTTC,CASNGRARTNYGYTF
-,TRBJ1-1,TRBD1,TRBV2,TGTGCCAGCCACTACGCCGGACAGGGTTCAGCTTTCTTT,CASHYAGQGSAFF
-,TRBJ1-6,-,TRBV4-3,TGCGCCAGCAGCCAAGTACAGATGGATTCACCCCTCCACTTT,CASSQVQMDSPLHF